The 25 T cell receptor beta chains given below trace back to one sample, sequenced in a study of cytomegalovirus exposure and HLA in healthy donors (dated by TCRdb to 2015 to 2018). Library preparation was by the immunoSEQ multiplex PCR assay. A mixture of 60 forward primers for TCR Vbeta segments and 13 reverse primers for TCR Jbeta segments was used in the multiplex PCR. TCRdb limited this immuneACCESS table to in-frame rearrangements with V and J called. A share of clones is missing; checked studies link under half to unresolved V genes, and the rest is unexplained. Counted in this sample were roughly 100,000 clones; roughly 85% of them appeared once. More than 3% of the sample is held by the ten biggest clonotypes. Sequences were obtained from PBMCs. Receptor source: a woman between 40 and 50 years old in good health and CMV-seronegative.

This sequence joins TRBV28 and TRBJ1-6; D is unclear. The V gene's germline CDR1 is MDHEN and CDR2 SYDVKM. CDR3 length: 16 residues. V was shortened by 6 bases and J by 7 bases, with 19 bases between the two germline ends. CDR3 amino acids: CASSLTGQLRNSPLHF. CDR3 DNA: TGTGCCAGCAGCCTCACCGGTCAGTTGCGGAATTCACCCCTCCACTTT.

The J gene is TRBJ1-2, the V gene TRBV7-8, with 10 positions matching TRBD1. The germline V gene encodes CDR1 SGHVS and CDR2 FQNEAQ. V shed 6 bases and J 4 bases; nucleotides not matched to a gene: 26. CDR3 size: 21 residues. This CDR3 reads CASSHAGTGEGGAGGTYGYTF. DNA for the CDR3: TGTGCCAGCAGTCATGCCGGGACAGGGGAGGGTGGGGCAGGGGGGACCTATGGCTACACCTTC.

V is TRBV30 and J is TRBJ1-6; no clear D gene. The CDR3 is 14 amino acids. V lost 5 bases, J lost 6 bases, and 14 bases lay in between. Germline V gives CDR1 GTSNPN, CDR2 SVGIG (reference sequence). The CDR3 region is CAWGPKDFNSPLHF. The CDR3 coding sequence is TGTGCCTGGGGCCCGAAGGACTTTAATTCACCCCTCCACTTT.

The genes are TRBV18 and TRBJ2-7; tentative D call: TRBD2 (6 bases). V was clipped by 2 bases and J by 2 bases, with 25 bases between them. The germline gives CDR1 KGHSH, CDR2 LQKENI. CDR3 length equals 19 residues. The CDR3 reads CASSPGVVAGSGLAYEQYF. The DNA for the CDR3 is TGTGCCAGCTCACCAGGGGTAGTGGCTGGTAGCGGTTTGGCCTACGAGCAGTACTTC.

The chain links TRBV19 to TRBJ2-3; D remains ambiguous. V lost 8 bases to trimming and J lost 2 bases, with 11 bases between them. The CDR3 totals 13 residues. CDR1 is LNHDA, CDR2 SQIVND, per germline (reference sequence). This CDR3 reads CASFDSFTDTQYF. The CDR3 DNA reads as TGTGCCAGTTTTGACTCTTTCACAGATACGCAGTATTTT.

The CDR3 spells CASSTAGDGTGELFF. DNA of the CDR3: TGTGCCAGTAGTACGGCGGGGGACGGGACCGGGGAGCTGTTTTTT. The rearrangement uses TRBV19 and TRBJ2-2; 7 bases are shared with TRBD2. The ends lost 4 bases at V and 5 bases at J; junction bases unmatched: 7. Germline CDR1 reads LNHDA; CDR2 reads SQIVND (reference sequence). CDR3 length equals 15 residues.

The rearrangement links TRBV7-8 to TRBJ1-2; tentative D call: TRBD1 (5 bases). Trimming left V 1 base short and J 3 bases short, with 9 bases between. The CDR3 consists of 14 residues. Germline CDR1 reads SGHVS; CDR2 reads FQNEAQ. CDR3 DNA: TGTGCCAGCAGCTTAGGGGGCTTCGACTATGGCTACACCTTC. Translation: CASSLGGFDYGYTF.

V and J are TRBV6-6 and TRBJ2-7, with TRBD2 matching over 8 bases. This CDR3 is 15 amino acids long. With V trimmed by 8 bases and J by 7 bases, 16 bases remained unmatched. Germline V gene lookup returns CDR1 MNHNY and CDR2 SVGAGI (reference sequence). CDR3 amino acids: CASSTIGGAGGEQYF. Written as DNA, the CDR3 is TGTGCCAGCTCAACGATCGGGGGGGCCGGGGGAGAGCAGTACTTC.

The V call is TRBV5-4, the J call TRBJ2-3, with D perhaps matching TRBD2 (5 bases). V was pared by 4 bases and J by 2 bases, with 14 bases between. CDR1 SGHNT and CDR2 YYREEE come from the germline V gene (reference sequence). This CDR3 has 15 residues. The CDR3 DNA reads TGTGCCAGCAGCCTGGAGCTAGCCTCCACAGATACGCAGTATTTT. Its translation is CASSLELASTDTQYF.

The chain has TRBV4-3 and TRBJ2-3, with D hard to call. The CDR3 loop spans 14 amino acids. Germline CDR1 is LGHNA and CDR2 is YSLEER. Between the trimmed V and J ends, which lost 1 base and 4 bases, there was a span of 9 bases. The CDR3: CASSQVYPADTQYF. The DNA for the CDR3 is TGCGCCAGCAGCCAAGTCTACCCCGCAGATACGCAGTATTTT.

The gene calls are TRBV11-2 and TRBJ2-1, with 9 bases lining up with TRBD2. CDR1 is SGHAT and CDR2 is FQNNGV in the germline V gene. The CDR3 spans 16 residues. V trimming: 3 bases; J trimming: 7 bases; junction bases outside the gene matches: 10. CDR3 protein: CASSFRSGRTWNEQFF. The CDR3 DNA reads TGTGCCAGCAGCTTTAGGAGCGGGAGGACTTGGAATGAGCAGTTCTTC.

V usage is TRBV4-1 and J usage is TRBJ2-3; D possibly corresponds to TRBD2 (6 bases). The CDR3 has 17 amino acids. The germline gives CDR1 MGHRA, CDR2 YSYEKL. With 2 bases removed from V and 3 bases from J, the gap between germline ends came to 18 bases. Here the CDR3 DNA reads TGCGCCAGCAGCCAACGACAACGGACGGGAGTGACAGATACGCAGTATTTT. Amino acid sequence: CASSQRQRTGVTDTQYF.

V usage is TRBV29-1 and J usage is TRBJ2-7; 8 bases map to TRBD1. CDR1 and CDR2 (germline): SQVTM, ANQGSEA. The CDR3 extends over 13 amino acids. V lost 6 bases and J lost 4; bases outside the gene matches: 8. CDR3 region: CSVITGGSYEQYF. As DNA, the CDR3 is TGCAGCGTCATAACAGGGGGTAGTTACGAGCAGTACTTC.

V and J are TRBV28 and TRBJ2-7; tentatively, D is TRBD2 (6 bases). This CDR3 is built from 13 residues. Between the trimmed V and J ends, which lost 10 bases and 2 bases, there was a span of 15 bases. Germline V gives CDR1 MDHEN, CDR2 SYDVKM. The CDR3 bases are TGTGCCACCGGGGCGGGGATCCCCTACGAGCAGTACTTC. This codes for CATGAGIPYEQYF.

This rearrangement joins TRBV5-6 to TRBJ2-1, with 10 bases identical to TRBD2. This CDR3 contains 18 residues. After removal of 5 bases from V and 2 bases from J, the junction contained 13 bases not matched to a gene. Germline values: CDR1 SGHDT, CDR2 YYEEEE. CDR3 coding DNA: TGTGCCAGCAGAATAACTAGCGGGAAGAGGGAACCCTACAATGAGCAGTTCTTC. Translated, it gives CASRITSGKREPYNEQFF.

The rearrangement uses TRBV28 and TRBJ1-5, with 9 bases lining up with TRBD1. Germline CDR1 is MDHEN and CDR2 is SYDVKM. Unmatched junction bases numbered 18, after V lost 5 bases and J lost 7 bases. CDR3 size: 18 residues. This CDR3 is CASSLYTYTGGSGQPQHF. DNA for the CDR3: TGTGCCAGCAGTCTCTATACCTATACAGGGGGCTCCGGACAGCCCCAGCATTTT. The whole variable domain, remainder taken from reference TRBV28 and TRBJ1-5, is DVKVTQSSRYLVKRTGEKVFLECVQDMDHENMFWYRQDPGLGLRLIYFSYDVKMKEKGDIPEGYSVSREKKERFSLILESASTNQTSMYLCASSLYTYTGGSGQPQHFGDGTRLSIL.

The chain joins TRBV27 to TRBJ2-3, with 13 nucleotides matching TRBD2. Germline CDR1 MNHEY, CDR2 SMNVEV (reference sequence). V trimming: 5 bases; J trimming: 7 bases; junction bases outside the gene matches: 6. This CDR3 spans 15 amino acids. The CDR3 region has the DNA TGTGCCAGCAGTGAACTAGCGGGGGGGAGGAATACGCAGTATTTT. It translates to CASSELAGGRNTQYF.

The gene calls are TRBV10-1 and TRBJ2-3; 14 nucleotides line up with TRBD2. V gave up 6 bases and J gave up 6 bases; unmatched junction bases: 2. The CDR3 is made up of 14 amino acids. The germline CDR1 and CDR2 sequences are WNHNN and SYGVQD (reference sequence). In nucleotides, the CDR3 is TGCGCCAGCAGGGGACTAGCGGGGGACGATACGCAGTATTTT. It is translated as CASRGLAGDDTQYF.

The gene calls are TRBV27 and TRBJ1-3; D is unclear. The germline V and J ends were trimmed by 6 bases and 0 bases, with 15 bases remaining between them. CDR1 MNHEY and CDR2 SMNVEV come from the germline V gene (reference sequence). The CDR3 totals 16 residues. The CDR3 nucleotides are TGTGCCAGCAGCCCCGAGGGCAGGTACTCTGGAAACACCATATATTTT. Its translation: CASSPEGRYSGNTIYF.

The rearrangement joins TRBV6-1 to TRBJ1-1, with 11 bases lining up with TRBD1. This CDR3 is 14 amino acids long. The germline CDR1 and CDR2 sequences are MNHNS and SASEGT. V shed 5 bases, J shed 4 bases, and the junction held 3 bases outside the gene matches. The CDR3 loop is CASSRGTGGTEAFF. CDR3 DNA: TGTGCCAGCAGTCGTGGGACAGGGGGCACTGAAGCTTTCTTT.

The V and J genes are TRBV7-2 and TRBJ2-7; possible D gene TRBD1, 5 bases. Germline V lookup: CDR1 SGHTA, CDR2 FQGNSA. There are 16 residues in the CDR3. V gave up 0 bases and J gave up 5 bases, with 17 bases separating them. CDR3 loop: CASSLAQDPSVHEQYF. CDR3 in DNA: TGTGCCAGCAGCTTAGCACAGGATCCCAGCGTCCACGAGCAGTACTTC.

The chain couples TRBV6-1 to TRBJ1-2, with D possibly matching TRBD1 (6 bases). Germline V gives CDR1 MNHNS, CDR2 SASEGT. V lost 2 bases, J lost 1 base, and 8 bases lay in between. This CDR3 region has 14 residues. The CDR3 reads CASSERGINYGYTF. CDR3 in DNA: TGTGCCAGCAGTGAAAGGGGGATTAACTATGGCTACACCTTC.

CDR3 protein: CASSLPGTSGITDTQYF. In DNA, the CDR3 is TGCGCCAGCAGCTTGCCCGGGACTAGCGGGATCACAGATACGCAGTATTTT. The chain joins TRBV5-1 to TRBJ2-3; 13 bases are shared with TRBD2. V shed 1 base and J 2 bases; nucleotides not matched to a gene: 4. The germline gives CDR1 SGHRS, CDR2 YFSETQ. The CDR3 runs to 17 residues.

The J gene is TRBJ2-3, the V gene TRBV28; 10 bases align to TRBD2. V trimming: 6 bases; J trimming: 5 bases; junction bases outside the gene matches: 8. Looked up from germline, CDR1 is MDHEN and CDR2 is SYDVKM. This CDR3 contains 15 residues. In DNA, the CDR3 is TGTGCCAGCAGGCTACTAGCGGGACACGAAGATACGCAGTATTTT. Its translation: CASRLLAGHEDTQYF.

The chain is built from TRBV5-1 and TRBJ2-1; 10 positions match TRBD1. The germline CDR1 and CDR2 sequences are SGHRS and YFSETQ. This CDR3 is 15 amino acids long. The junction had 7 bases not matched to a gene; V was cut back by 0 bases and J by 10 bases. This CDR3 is CASSLVGQGIGEQFF. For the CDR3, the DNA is TGCGCCAGCAGCTTGGTGGGACAGGGGATAGGGGAGCAGTTCTTC.